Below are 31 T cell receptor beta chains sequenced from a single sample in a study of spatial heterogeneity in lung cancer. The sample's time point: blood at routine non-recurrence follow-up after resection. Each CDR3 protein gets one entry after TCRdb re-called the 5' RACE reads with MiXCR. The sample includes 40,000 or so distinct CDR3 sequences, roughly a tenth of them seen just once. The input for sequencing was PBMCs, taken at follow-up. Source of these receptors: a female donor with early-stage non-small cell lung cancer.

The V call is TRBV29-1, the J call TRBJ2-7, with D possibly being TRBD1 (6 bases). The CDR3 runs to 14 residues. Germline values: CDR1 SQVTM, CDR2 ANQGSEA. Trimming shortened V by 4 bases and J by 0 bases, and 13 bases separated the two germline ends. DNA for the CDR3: TGCAGCGTTGCACTGGACAGCAGCTCCTACGAGCAGTACTTC. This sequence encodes CSVALDSSSYEQYF.

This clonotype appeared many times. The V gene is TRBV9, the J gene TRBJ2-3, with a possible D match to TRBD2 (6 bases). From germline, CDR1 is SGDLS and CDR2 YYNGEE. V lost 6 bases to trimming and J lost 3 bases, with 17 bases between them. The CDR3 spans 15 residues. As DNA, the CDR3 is TGTGCCAGCAAGGAACGGGACTCCCTTACAGATACGCAGTATTTT. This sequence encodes CASKERDSLTDTQYF.

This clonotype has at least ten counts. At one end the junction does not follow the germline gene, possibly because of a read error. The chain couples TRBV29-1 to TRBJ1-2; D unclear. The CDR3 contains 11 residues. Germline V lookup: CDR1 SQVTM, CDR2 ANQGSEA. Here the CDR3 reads CSVEVAARSHF. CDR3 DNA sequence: TGCAGCGTTGAAGTTGCGGCCCGGAGCCACTTC.

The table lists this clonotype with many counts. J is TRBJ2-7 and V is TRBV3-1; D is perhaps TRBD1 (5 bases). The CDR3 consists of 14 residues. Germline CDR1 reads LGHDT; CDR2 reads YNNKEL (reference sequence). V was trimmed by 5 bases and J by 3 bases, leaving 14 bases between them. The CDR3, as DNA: TGTGCCAGCAGCGGGGCAGAAAAGGGCTACGAGCAGTACTTC. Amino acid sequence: CASSGAEKGYEQYF.

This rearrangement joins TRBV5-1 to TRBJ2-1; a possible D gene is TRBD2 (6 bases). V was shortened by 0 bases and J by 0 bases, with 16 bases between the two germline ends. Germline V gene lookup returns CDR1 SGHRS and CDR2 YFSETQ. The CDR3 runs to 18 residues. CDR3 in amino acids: CASSLAPSGLSSYNEQFF. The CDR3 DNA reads TGCGCCAGCAGCTTGGCCCCGAGCGGGCTAAGCTCCTACAATGAGCAGTTCTTC.

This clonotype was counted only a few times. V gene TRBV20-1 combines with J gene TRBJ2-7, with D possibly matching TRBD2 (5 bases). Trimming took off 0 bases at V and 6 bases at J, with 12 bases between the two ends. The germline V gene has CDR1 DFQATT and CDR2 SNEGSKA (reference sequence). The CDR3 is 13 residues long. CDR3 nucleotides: TGCAGTGCTAGAGAATCGGGGTCGGGCGAGCAGTACTTC. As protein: CSARESGSGEQYF.

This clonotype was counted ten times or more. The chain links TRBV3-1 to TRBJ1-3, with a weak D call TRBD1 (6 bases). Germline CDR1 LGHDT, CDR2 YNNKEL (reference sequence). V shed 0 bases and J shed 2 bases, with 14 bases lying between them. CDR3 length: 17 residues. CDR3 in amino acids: CASSQDLGARAGNTIYF. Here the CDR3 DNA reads TGTGCCAGCAGCCAAGACTTGGGGGCAAGGGCTGGAAACACCATATATTTT.

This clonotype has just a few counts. The CDR3 loop is CASSFERGVYNEQFF. The CDR3 DNA sequence: TGTGCCAGCAGCTTTGAGCGGGGGGTATACAATGAGCAGTTCTTC. This chain connects TRBV7-2 to TRBJ2-1; 9 bases map to TRBD2. This CDR3 contains 15 residues. The V gene's germline CDR1 is SGHTA and CDR2 FQGNSA. The V segment lost 3 bases and the J segment 4 bases; nucleotides outside the gene matches: 4.

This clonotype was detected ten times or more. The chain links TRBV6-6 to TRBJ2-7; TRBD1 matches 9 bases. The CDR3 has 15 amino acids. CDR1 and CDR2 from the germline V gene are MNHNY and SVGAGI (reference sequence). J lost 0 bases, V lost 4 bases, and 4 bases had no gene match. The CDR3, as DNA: TGTGCCAGCAGTTGGACAGGGGTGAGCTCCTACGAGCAGTACTTC. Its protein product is CASSWTGVSSYEQYF.

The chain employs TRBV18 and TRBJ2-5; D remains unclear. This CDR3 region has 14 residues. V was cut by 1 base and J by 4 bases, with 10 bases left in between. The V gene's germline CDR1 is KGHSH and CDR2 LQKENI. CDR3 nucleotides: TGTGCCAGCTCACCACTCCTTTTAAGAGAGACCCAGTACTTC. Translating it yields CASSPLLLRETQYF.

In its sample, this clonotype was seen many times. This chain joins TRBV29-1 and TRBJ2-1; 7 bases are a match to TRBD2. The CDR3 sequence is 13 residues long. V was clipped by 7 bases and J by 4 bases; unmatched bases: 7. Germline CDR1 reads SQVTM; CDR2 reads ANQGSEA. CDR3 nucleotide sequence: TGCAGCGGTACTAGCGCGGCGTACAATGAGCAGTTCTTC. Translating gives CSGTSAAYNEQFF.

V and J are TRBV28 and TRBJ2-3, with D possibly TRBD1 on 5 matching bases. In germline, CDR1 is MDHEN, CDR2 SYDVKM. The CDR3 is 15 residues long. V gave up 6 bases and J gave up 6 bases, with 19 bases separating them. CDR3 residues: CASSPPQGSLDTQYF. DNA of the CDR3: TGTGCCAGCAGCCCCCCCCAGGGAAGTTTGGATACGCAGTATTTT.

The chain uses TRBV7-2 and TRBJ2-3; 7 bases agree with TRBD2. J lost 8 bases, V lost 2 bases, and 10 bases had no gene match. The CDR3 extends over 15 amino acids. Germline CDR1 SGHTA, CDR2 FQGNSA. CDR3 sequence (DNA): TGTGCCAGCAGCTTATCGGGGTCCACGGGGGGTACGCAGTATTTT. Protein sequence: CASSLSGSTGGTQYF.

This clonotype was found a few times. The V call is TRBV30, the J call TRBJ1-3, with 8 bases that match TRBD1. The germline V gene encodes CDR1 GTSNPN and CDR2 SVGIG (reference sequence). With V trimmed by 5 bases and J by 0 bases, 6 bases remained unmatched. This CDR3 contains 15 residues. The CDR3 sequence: CAWGRDRSSGNTIYF. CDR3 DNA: TGTGCCTGGGGGCGGGACAGGAGCTCTGGAAACACCATATATTTT.

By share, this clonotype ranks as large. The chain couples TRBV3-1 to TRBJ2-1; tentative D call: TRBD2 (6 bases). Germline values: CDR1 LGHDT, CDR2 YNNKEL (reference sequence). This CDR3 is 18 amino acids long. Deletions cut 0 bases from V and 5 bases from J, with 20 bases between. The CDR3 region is CASSQEGGIGTGHNEQFF. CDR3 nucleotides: TGTGCCAGCAGCCAAGAGGGGGGAATTGGTACGGGGCACAATGAGCAGTTCTTC.

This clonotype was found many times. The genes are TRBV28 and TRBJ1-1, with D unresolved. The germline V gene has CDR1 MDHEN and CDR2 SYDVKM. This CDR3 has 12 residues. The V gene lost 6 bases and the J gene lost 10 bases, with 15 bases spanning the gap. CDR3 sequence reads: CASSPLAGSAFF. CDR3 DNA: TGTGCCAGCAGCCCCCTCGCCGGGTCAGCTTTCTTT.

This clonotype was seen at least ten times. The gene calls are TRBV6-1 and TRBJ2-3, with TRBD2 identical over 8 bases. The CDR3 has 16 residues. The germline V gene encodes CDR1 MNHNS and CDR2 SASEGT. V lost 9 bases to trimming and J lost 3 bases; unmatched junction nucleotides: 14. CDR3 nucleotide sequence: TGTGCCAGTGAGGGGTCTCAAGCGGGGGCAACAGATACGCAGTATTTT. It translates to CASEGSQAGATDTQYF.

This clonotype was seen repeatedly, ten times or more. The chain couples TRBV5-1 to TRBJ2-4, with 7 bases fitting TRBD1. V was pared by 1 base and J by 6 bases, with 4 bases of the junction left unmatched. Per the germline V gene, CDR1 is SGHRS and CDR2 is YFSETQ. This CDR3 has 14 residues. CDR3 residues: CASSLNGQANIQYF. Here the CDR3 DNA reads TGCGCCAGCAGCTTGAATGGACAGGCAAACATTCAGTACTTC.

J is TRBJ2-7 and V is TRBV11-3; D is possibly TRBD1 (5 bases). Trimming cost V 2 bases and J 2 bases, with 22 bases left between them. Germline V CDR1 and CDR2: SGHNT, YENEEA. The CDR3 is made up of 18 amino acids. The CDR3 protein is CASSLNPYRFKGTYEQYF. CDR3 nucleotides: TGTGCCAGCAGCTTAAACCCCTACAGATTTAAGGGGACCTACGAGCAGTACTTC.

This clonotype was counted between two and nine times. The DNA for the CDR3 is TGTGCCAGCAGCTCAGACAGGGGAGATCAGCCCCAGCATTTT. Its protein is CASSSDRGDQPQHF. The chain joins TRBV7-9 to TRBJ1-5, with 8 bases fitting TRBD1. Germline lookup yields CDR1 SEHNR and CDR2 FQNEAQ (reference sequence). The CDR3 sequence is 14 residues long. J gave up 5 bases and V 4 bases, and 4 bases lay outside the gene matches.

This CDR3 reads CASGLIGTDTQYF. The CDR3, as DNA: TGTGCTAGTGGTTTGATCGGCACAGATACGCAGTATTTT. V is TRBV12-5 and J is TRBJ2-3, with unresolved D. The V gene's germline CDR1 is LGHNT and CDR2 FRNRAP. This CDR3 is 13 amino acids long. V was cut by 2 bases and J by 1 base, with 4 bases left in between.

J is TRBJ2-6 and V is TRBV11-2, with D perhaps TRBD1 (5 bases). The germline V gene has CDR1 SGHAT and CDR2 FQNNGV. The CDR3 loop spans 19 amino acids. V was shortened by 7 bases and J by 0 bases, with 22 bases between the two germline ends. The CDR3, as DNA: TGTGCCAGCAACGCCTTAGCCGTCCAGGGCAACTCTGGGGCCAACGTCCTGACTTTC. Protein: CASNALAVQGNSGANVLTF.

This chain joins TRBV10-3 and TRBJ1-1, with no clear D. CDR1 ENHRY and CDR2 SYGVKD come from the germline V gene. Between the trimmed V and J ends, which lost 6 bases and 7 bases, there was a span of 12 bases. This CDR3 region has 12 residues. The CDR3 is CAIRPERDEAFF. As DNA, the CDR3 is TGTGCCATCAGGCCGGAGAGAGATGAAGCTTTCTTT.

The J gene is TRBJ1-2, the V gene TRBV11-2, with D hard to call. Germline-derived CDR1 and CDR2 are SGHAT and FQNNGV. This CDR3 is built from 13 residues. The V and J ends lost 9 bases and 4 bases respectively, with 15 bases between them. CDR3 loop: CASSRDFTYGYTF. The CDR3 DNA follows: TGTGCCAGTTCAAGGGATTTTACCTATGGCTACACCTTC.

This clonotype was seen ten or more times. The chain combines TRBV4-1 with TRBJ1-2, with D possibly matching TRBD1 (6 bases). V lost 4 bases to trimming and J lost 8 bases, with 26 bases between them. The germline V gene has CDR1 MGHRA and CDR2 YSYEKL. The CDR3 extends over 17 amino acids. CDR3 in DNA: TGCGCCAGCAGCCGCGTATTGTGGGGGGCGCAGGCGGAGGGCTACACCTTC. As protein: CASSRVLWGAQAEGYTF.

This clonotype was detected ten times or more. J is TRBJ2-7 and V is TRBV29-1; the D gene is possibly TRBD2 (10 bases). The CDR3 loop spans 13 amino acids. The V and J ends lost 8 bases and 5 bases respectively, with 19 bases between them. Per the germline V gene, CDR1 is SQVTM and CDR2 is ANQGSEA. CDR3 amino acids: CSTSGTGLDEQYF. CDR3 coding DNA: TGCAGCACTAGCGGGACAGGGCTGGACGAGCAGTACTTC.

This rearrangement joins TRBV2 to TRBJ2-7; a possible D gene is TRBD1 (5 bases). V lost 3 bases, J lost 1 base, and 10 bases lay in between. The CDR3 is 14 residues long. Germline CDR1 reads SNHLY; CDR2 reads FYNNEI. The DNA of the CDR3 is TGTGCCAGCAGTGACAGGGAAACTTCCTACGAGCAGTACTTC. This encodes CASSDRETSYEQYF.

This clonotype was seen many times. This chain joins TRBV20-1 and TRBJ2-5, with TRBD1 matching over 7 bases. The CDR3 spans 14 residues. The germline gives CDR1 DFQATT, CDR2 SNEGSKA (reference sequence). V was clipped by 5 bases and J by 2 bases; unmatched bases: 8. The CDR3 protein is CSAQTGTEQETQYF. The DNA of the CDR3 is TGCAGTGCTCAGACCGGGACAGAACAAGAGACCCAGTACTTC.

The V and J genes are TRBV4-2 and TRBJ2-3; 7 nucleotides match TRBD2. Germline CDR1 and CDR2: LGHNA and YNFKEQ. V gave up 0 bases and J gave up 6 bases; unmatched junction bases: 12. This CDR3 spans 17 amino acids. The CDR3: CASSQERPGLTGDTQYF. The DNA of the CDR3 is TGTGCCAGCAGCCAAGAGCGACCGGGACTAACGGGGGATACGCAGTATTTT.

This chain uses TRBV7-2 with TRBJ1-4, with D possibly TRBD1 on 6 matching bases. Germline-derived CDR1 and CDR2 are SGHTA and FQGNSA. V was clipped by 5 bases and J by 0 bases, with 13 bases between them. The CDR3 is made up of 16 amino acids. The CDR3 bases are TGTGCCAGCAGCCGAAGGGGGGTGGCAACTAATGAAAAACTGTTTTTT. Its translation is CASSRRGVATNEKLFF.

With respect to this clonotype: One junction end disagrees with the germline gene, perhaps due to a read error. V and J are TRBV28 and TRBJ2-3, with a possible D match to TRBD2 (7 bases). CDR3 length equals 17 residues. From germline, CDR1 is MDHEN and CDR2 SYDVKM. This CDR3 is CVSSSMGGALTRYTQYF. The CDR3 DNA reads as TGTGTCAGCAGTTCGATGGGGGGGGCCCTAACTAGATATACGCAGTATTTT.